The sequence of this T cell receptor beta chain was determined in a study of cytomegalovirus exposure and HLA in healthy donors. Overall study findings and caveats: The authors assumed roughly uniform sequencing depth across donors for presence/absence analyses.

CDR1 and CDR2 (germline): MNHNS, SASEGT. V shed 1 base and J 2 bases; nucleotides not matched to a gene: 4. The CDR3 length is 16 residues. The PCR employed 60 Vbeta primers together with 13 Jbeta primers. In the original processing: Roughly 11 million shared chains were among the about 80 million unique TCR beta chains that a later analysis counted. Sequenced by immunoSEQ multiplex PCR; TCRdb stores in-frame clones only, minus some. V, J and clone size are those of that table, while D and trimming were read from the DNA. This sample yields nearly 110,000 clones, of which around 77% are seen a single time; more than 4% belongs to the top ten. This clone was seen a few times. Its specificity is not known.

The sequence was collected from a male donor in good health and CMV-seronegative. The sequenced material came from PBMCs. The genes are TRBV6-1 and TRBJ2-1; 8 nucleotides line up with TRBD2. DNA of the CDR3: TGTGCCAGCAGTGAAGGGGCGGGAGGTGCCTACAATGAGCAGTTCTTC. As protein: CASSEGAGGAYNEQFF.